This note documents a single TCR beta chain sequence. CDR1 is GTSNPN, CDR2 SVGIG, per germline (reference sequence). The CDR3 has 12 amino acids. With 2 bases removed from V and 11 bases from J, the gap between germline ends came to 15 bases. This record belongs to a study of T cells in localized non-small cell lung cancer. The method was immunoSEQ multiplex PCR; TCRdb's version includes in-frame clones alone and lacks a portion of them. The data show roughly 27,000 clones, with roughly 90% seen just once and roughly 31% held by the top ten. The material sequenced was peripheral blood, taken before any cancer treatment. This receptor was taken from a female donor aged 60 or older with stage I lung adenocarcinoma. V usage is TRBV30 and J usage is TRBJ1-1; no reliable D call. The DNA for the CDR3 is TGTGCCTGGAGTAAGGGTGGTACTTTGGCTTTCTTT. As protein: CAWSKGGTLAFF.